These T cell receptor beta chains were read from a single sample in a study of blood T cells in healthy people across ages. TCRdb reprocessed the 5' RACE reads via MiXCR and lists one record per CDR3 protein. The top ten hold 10% of the sample, which has 750,000 to 1,000,000 distinct CDR3 sequences, approximately 32% seen once. Another study also made use of these data, one on T cells of mothers and their children.

Material for sequencing was blood. The receptor set was obtained from a middle-aged woman in good health. CDR3s include the opening cysteine and the closing phenylalanine or tryptophan. D genes are given only for firm matches. Some rows have no size entry. The others give once, few or many, or a class for an expanded clone.

size: -
D: -
J: TRBJ2-5
V: TRBV5-1
DNA: TGCGCCAGCAGCTTAGACAGTGGTTCAGAGACCCAGTACTTC
CDR3: CASSLDSGSETQYF

size: many
D: TRBD1
J: TRBJ1-2
V: TRBV7-2
DNA: TGTGCCAGCAGCCGCACAGGGGTGGCTAACTATGGCTACACCTTC
CDR3: CASSRTGVANYGYTF

size: -
D: -
J: TRBJ2-7
V: TRBV28
DNA: TGTGCCAGTAGAACGGGGGGCGGTTACGAGCAGTACTTC
CDR3: CASRTGGGYEQYF

size: -
D: TRBD1
J: TRBJ2-6
V: TRBV20-1
DNA: TGCAGTGCTAGCCTACAGGGGCGGGTCTCTGGGGCCAACGTCCTGACTTTC
CDR3: CSASLQGRVSGANVLTF

size: -
D: TRBD1
J: TRBJ2-7
V: TRBV12-3/TRBV12-4
DNA: TGTGCCGGCAGTTTAGAGGGGACAGGGGGCAGATACGAGCAGTACTTC
CDR3: CAGSLEGTGGRYEQYF

size: few
D: -
J: TRBJ1-1
V: TRBV29-1
DNA: TGCAGCGCCATACGGGGGAGGACTGAAGCTTTCTTT
CDR3: CSAIRGRTEAFF

size: -
D: TRBD2
J: TRBJ2-1
V: TRBV29-1
DNA: TGCAGCGTTGGGGCTAGCGGGGGCAATGAGCAGTTCTTC
CDR3: CSVGASGGNEQFF

size: many
D: -
J: TRBJ2-5
V: TRBV29-1
DNA: TGCAGCGTTTTGCTTCAAAAAGAGACCCAGTACTTC
CDR3: CSVLLQKETQYF

size: many
D: -
J: TRBJ2-7
V: TRBV25-1
DNA: TGTGCCAGCAGTGAATACGGAGACAGCTTCTCCTACGAGCAGTACTTC
CDR3: CASSEYGDSFSYEQYF

size: many
D: -
J: TRBJ2-7
V: TRBV7-2
DNA: TGTGCCAGCAGCCCCACCTCCTCGGGCTACGAGCAGTACTTC
CDR3: CASSPTSSGYEQYF

size: few
D: -
J: TRBJ1-4
V: TRBV5-5
DNA: TGTGCCAGCAGCTTGGCCAGGGAGGGTGAAAAACTGTTTTTT
CDR3: CASSLAREGEKLFF